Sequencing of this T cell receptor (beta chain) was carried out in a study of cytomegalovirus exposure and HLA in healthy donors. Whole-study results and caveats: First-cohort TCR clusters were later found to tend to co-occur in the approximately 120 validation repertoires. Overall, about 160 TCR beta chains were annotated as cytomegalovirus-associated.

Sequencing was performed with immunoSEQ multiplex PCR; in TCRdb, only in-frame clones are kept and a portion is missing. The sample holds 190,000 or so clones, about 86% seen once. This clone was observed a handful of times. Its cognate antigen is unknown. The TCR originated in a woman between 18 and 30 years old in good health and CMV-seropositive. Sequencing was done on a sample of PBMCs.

CDR3 DNA: TGTGCCAGCACCTACAGGGTCGGTACTGAAGCTTTCTTT. This codes for CASTYRVGTEAFF. This chain joins TRBV7-9 and TRBJ1-1; TRBD1 is a possible D gene (6 bases). This CDR3 has 13 amino acids. Trimming removed 7 bases from V and 5 bases from J, with 14 bases in between. CDR1 is SEHNR and CDR2 is FQNEAQ in the germline V gene (reference sequence). Full variable domain (rest looked up from reference TRBV7-9 and TRBJ1-1): DTGVSQNPRHKITKRGQNVTFRCDPISEHNRLYWYRQTLGQGPEFLTYFQNEAQLEKSRLLSDRFSAERPKGSFSTLEIQRTEQGDSAMYLCASTYRVGTEAFFGQGTRLTVV.